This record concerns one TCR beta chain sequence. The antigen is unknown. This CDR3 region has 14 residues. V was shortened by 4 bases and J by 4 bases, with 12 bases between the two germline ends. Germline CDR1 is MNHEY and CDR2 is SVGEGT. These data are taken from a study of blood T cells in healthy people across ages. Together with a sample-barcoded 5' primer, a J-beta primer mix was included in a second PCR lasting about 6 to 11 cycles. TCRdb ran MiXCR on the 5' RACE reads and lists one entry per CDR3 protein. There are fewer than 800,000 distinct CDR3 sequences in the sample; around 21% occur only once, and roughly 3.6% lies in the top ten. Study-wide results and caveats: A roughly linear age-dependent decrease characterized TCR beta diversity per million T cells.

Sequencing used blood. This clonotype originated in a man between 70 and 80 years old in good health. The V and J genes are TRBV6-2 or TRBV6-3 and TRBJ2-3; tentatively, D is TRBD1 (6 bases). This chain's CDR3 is CASSWTKGADTQYF. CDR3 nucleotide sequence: TGTGCCAGCAGTTGGACCAAGGGGGCAGATACGCAGTATTTT.